These 10 T cell receptor beta chains share one sample of origin, sequenced in a study of CD8+ T cells in alopecia areata. Once RNA had been extracted, it was reverse transcribed into cDNA to act as the sequencing template. Clones were sequenced by immunoSEQ multiplex PCR, and TCRdb holds only the in-frame ones, with some missing. This table holds 110,000 or so clones, roughly 59% found once. The sequencing sample was made of CD8+ T cells sorted from blood. These receptors came from a human donor in good health.

The gene calls are TRBV15 and TRBJ2-3, with 10 bases that match TRBD2. The CDR3 is 18 amino acids. The V segment lost 0 bases and the J segment 1 base; nucleotides outside the gene matches: 7. Per the germline V gene, CDR1 is LNHNV and CDR2 is YYDKDF (reference sequence). The CDR3 region has the DNA TGTGCCACCAGCAGAGATTGGGCTAGCGGGGGACGCACAGATACGCAGTATTTT. Translation gives CATSRDWASGGRTDTQYF.

This clone was counted once. This chain uses TRBV15 with TRBJ1-1; no firm D call. Trimming left V 1 base short and J 4 bases short, with 4 bases between. CDR1 and CDR2 (germline): LNHNV, YYDKDF (reference sequence). The CDR3 runs to 12 residues. The CDR3 reads CATSRVGTEAFF. Written as DNA, the CDR3 is TGTGCCACCAGCAGAGTGGGCACTGAAGCTTTCTTT.

The chain uses TRBV29-1 and TRBJ2-7, with 7 bases that match TRBD2. The ends lost 1 base at V and 1 base at J; junction bases unmatched: 1. The CDR3 totals 13 residues. Germline V CDR1 and CDR2: SQVTM, ANQGSEA. The DNA for the CDR3 is TGCAGCGTTGAAGGGGAGGGATCCTACGAGCAGTACTTC. It yields the protein CSVEGEGSYEQYF.

The rearrangement links TRBV9 to TRBJ1-1, with TRBD1 matching over 8 bases. CDR3 length: 14 amino acids. The V gene's germline CDR1 is SGDLS and CDR2 YYNGEE. J was trimmed by 3 bases and V by 1 base; bases with no gene match: 2. The CDR3 nucleotides read TGTGCCAGCAGCGTACCAGGGGGCGACACTGAAGCTTTCTTT. This sequence encodes CASSVPGGDTEAFF.

The V and J genes are TRBV27 and TRBJ1-2, with a tentative D call TRBD1 (5 bases). The CDR3 contains 14 residues. Germline V gene sequence: CDR1 MNHEY, CDR2 SMNVEV (reference sequence). Trimming cost V 1 base and J 3 bases, with 9 bases left between them. CDR3 region: CASSLYGTDYGYTF. The CDR3 nucleotides are TGTGCCAGCAGTTTATACGGGACGGACTATGGCTACACCTTC.

The V call is TRBV28, the J call TRBJ1-2; a possible D gene is TRBD1 (5 bases). V was trimmed by 6 bases and J by 7 bases, leaving 18 bases between them. Germline V CDR1 and CDR2: MDHEN, SYDVKM. The CDR3 covers 14 residues. The CDR3 region is CASSRGDLKAGYTF. The CDR3 coding sequence is TGTGCCAGCAGCCGTGGGGACTTGAAGGCTGGCTACACCTTC.

V usage is TRBV5-1 and J usage is TRBJ2-1; D not certain. V dropped 5 bases and J dropped 3 bases, with 15 bases sitting between them. This CDR3 region has 15 residues. The germline V gene has CDR1 SGHRS and CDR2 YFSETQ. CDR3 nucleotides: TGCGCCAGCAGGGCCGGCCAGGATAACTACAATGAGCAGTTCTTC. Encoded protein: CASRAGQDNYNEQFF.

This clone was counted a few times. The chain has TRBV10-3 and TRBJ2-7; D may be TRBD2 (5 bases). V was cut by 0 bases and J by 4 bases, with 7 bases left in between. This CDR3 comprises 13 residues. In germline, CDR1 is ENHRY, CDR2 SYGVKD. This CDR3 is CAISESGLYEQYF. CDR3 bases: TGTGCCATCAGTGAGTCCGGACTTTACGAGCAGTACTTC.

The chain links TRBV19 to TRBJ1-5, with D possibly being TRBD1 (6 bases). CDR3 length equals 13 residues. Between the trimmed V and J ends, which lost 6 bases and 1 base, there was a span of 7 bases. Looked up from germline, CDR1 is LNHDA and CDR2 is SQIVND (reference sequence). CDR3 in amino acids: CASSRGSNQPQHF. For the CDR3, the DNA is TGTGCCAGTAGCAGGGGAAGCAATCAGCCCCAGCATTTT.

The sample holds a few counts of this clone. This rearrangement joins TRBV6-5 to TRBJ1-5; 9 bases align to TRBD1. Germline loops: CDR1 MNHEY, CDR2 SVGAGI. The CDR3 sequence is 15 residues long. V shed 6 bases and J 5 bases; nucleotides not matched to a gene: 8. The CDR3 region has the DNA TGTGCCAGCAGCTCCCCGGGACAGGGAGATCAGCCCCAGCATTTT. The encoded protein is CASSSPGQGDQPQHF.